Listed below are T cell receptor beta chains from one sample, sequenced in a study of cytomegalovirus exposure and HLA in healthy donors. Clones were read by immunoSEQ multiplex PCR, and TCRdb kept only the in-frame ones, dropping some. This sample yields hundreds of thousands of clones, of which around 90% are seen a single time; about 2.3% belongs to the top ten. Sequenced: PBMCs. Receptors were obtained from a woman between 18 and 29 years old in good health and CMV-seronegative. Both conserved end residues are part of each CDR3. A D gene is named only where the DNA matches it firmly. Part of the rows lack a size; the others show once, few, many or a class for expanded clones.

-	TRBV2	TRBD1	TRBJ1-2	TGTGCCAGCAGTGTTATAGGAACAGGGGTGAGCTATGGCTACACCTTC	CASSVIGTGVSYGYTF
-	TRBV5-1	TRBD2	TRBJ2-5	TGCGCCAGCAGCTTGAATCTAGCGGGGCTTCAAGAGACCCAGTACTTC	CASSLNLAGLQETQYF
-	TRBV27	-	TRBJ1-2	TGTGCCAGCACCGCGACAGGATATGGCTACACCTTC	CASTATGYGYTF
-	TRBV6-6	-	TRBJ2-5	TGTGCCAGCAGTCTGAATCGGGAGACCCAGTACTTC	CASSLNRETQYF
-	TRBV9	-	TRBJ1-2	TGTGCCAGTGCAGGCCAGGGGAGCTACACCTTC	CASAGQGSYTF
-	TRBV5-1	-	TRBJ1-2	TGCGCCAGCAGTGGCGGAATCCACTATGGCTACACCTTC	CASSGGIHYGYTF
-	TRBV18	TRBD1	TRBJ1-2	TGTGCCAGCTCACCACCCGTGACAGGGGCCTATGGCTACACCTTC	CASSPPVTGAYGYTF
once	TRBV2	-	TRBJ1-1	TGTGCCAGCAAAGGGTCCCCGGGAATCGACACTGAAGCTTTCTTT	CASKGSPGIDTEAFF
once	TRBV2	-	TRBJ1-2	TGTGCCAGCAGTGAATTGAGGGGGGGTTGGGGCTACACCTTC	CASSELRGGWGYTF
once	TRBV4-1	TRBD2	TRBJ2-3	TGCGCCAGCAGCCAGACTAGCGGGGATGAGGGAGATACGCAGTATTTT	CASSQTSGDEGDTQYF
-	TRBV5-1	TRBD2	TRBJ2-5	TGCGCCAGCAGCTCGGGACTAGCGCTGCTCCAAGAGACCCAGTACTTC	CASSSGLALLQETQYF
-	TRBV19	TRBD1	TRBJ1-1	TGTGCCAGTAGTATTTGGGGCAGGGGGGACACTGAAGCTTTCTTT	CASSIWGRGDTEAFF
-	TRBV27	TRBD1	TRBJ1-4	TGTGCCAGCAGTTCATGGGACAGGGGAAGTGAAAAACTGTTTTTT	CASSSWDRGSEKLFF
-	TRBV23-1	TRBD1	TRBJ2-7	TGCGCCAGCAGTCAATGCTCTGCCAGACAGGGCGGGCAGTACTTC	CASSQCSARQGGQYF
-	TRBV10-2	TRBD2	TRBJ2-2	TGCGCCAGCCTTGGGACTAGCGGGGTTGTCGGGGAGCTGTTTTTT	CASLGTSGVVGELFF
-	TRBV2	TRBD1	TRBJ2-5	TGTGCCACCCACCTGCCGCGGGACAGGCAAGAGACCCAGTACTTC	CATHLPRDRQETQYF
-	TRBV10-3	-	TRBJ2-7	TGTGCCATCAGTGAGTCGACGGCGGGGACCTACGAGCAGTACTTC	CAISESTAGTYEQYF
-	TRBV7-3	-	TRBJ2-7	TGTGCCAGCAGCTTAACAGGGGCCTCCTACGAGCAGTACTTC	CASSLTGASYEQYF